Included here is one T cell receptor (beta chain) sequence, with context. Antigen specificity is unknown. This table comes from immunoSEQ multiplex PCR, and its TCRdb copy is limited to in-frame clones, with some not included. The sample lists over 30,000 clones, 88% occurring once. This CDR3 is 17 amino acids long. Germline V gene sequence: CDR1 MGHDK, CDR2 SYGVNS. V gave up 2 bases and J gave up 0 bases; unmatched junction bases: 8. This specimen belongs to a study of T cell responses to AZD1222 COVID-19 vaccine. The study, taken as a whole, reports: Donors skewed white British and female; clonal diversity was possibly underestimated. It was only after the peak T cell response that any repertoires were sampled.

This receptor was obtained from an adult who received the MenACWY meningococcal vaccine as a control. The V and J genes are TRBV25-1 and TRBJ2-3, with 7 bases matching TRBD1. The source material was peripheral blood, sampled 28 days after the second dose of the MenACWY control vaccine. The CDR3 DNA reads as TGTGCCAGCAGTGAAAAACAGGGGCCTTCTAGCACAGATACGCAGTATTTT. Protein: CASSEKQGPSSTDTQYF.